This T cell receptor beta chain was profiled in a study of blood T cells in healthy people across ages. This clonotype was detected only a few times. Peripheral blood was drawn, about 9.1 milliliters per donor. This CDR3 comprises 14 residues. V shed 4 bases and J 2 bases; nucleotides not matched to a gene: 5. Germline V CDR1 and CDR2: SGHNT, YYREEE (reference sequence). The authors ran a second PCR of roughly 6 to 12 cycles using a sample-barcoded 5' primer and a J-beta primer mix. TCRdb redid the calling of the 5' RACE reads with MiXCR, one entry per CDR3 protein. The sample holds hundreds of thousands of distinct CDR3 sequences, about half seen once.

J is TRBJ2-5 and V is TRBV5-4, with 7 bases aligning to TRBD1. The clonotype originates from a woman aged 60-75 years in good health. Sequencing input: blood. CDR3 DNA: TGTGCCAGCAGCGACGGGACAGTTCAAGAGACCCAGTACTTC. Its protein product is CASSDGTVQETQYF.